These 16 T cell receptor beta chains came from one sample sequenced in a study of control samples from healthy donors and cancer patients. The data were produced by immunoSEQ multiplex PCR, yet TCRdb's version contains in-frame clones alone and is incomplete. The sample lists about 130,000 clones, nearly 90% occurring once. The sample comprised PBMCs. These receptors all stem from a man aged 45-65 years with head and neck cancer.

In this sample, this clone turned up a few times. The J gene is TRBJ1-1, the V gene TRBV5-4; maybe TRBD1 (6 bases). V was shortened by 1 base and J by 0 bases, with 7 bases between the two germline ends. The CDR3 extends over 14 amino acids. The V gene's germline CDR1 is SGHNT and CDR2 YYREEE (reference sequence). The CDR3 is CASSLKGVNTEAFF. Written as DNA, the CDR3 is TGTGCCAGCAGCTTGAAGGGGGTGAACACTGAAGCTTTCTTT.

The chain has TRBV10-3 and TRBJ1-1; TRBD1 aligns across 10 bases. The CDR3 extends over 15 amino acids. Germline V gene sequence: CDR1 ENHRY, CDR2 SYGVKD. The junction had 7 bases not matched to a gene; V was cut back by 3 bases and J by 6 bases. The CDR3 reads CAISDPGQGMAEAFF. The CDR3 region has the DNA TGTGCCATCAGTGACCCGGGACAGGGGATGGCTGAAGCTTTCTTT.

The chain has TRBV6-6 and TRBJ2-2, with TRBD2 identical over 7 bases. The CDR3 is 15 amino acids. J was trimmed by 2 bases and V by 2 bases; bases with no gene match: 2. Germline values: CDR1 MNHNY, CDR2 SVGAGI (reference sequence). The CDR3 reads CASSYETSNTGELFF. CDR3 nucleotides: TGTGCCAGCAGTTACGAGACTAGCAACACCGGGGAGCTGTTTTTT.

The V gene is TRBV19, the J gene TRBJ1-2; D is undetermined. Germline loops: CDR1 LNHDA, CDR2 SQIVND (reference sequence). The CDR3 spans 13 residues. Trimming took off 6 bases at V and 5 bases at J, with 13 bases between the two ends. CDR3 in DNA: TGTGCCAGTAGCTACTCTGGGTCTTATGGCTACACCTTC. It translates to CASSYSGSYGYTF.

This clone appeared once. The rearrangement joins TRBV6-5 to TRBJ1-5, with D uncertain. Trimming removed 8 bases at V and 0 bases at J, with 8 bases between. CDR1 is MNHEY and CDR2 is SVGAGI in the germline V gene. The CDR3 extends over 13 amino acids. The CDR3 bases are TGTGCCAGCGACCTGAGTAGCAATCAGCCCCAGCATTTT. This codes for CASDLSSNQPQHF.

This clone was detected once. In DNA form, the CDR3 reads TGTGCCAGCAGTTCGGGACAGGGGGCTGGCAATCAGCCCCAGCATTTT. The encoded protein is CASSSGQGAGNQPQHF. The chain recombines TRBV28 with TRBJ1-5, with 12 nucleotides matching TRBD1. The germline gives CDR1 MDHEN, CDR2 SYDVKM. CDR3 length: 16 residues. Trimming removed 4 bases from V and 2 bases from J; junction bases left unmatched: 3. Full variable domain (outside the CDR3, taken from reference TRBV28 and TRBJ1-5): DVKVTQSSRYLVKRTGEKVFLECVQDMDHENMFWYRQDPGLGLRLIYFSYDVKMKEKGDIPEGYSVSREKKERFSLILESASTNQTSMYLCASSSGQGAGNQPQHFGDGTRLSIL.

The chain couples TRBV11-3 to TRBJ1-5; no definite D call. The CDR3 consists of 15 residues. Trimming left V 5 bases short and J 7 bases short, with 18 bases between. CDR1 and CDR2 (germline): SGHNT, YENEEA. In nucleotides, the CDR3 is TGTGCCAGCAGCCGTCTCCGGGAGAAGGACCAGCCCCAGCATTTT. Translated, it gives CASSRLREKDQPQHF. Filled out from reference TRBV11-3 and TRBJ1-5, the complete variable domain reads EAGVVQSPRYKIIEKKQPVAFWCNPISGHNTLYWYLQNLGQGPELLIRYENEEAVDDSQLPKDRFSAERLKGVDSTLKIQPAELGDSAVYLCASSRLREKDQPQHFGDGTRLSIL.

This chain uses TRBV5-1 with TRBJ2-7; possible D gene TRBD1, 6 bases. Germline loops: CDR1 SGHRS, CDR2 YFSETQ. V was cut by 0 bases and J by 1 base, with 11 bases left in between. The CDR3 runs 15 residues. The CDR3 bases are TGCGCCAGCAGCTTGGAGGGCGACAGGTCCTACGAGCAGTACTTC. It encodes CASSLEGDRSYEQYF.

The chain combines TRBV7-9 with TRBJ2-5, with 10 bases fitting TRBD1. Germline values: CDR1 SEHNR, CDR2 FQNEAQ (reference sequence). Unmatched junction bases numbered 6, after V lost 3 bases and J lost 2 bases. The length of the CDR3 is 16 residues. CDR3 bases: TGTGCCAGCAGCTTGGGGGACAGGGGAAATCAAGAGACCCAGTACTTC. Its translation is CASSLGDRGNQETQYF.

The chain recombines TRBV7-9 with TRBJ1-3, with D unresolved. Between the trimmed V and J ends, which lost 2 bases and 0 bases, there was a span of 17 bases. This CDR3 contains 18 residues. The germline gives CDR1 SEHNR, CDR2 FQNEAQ (reference sequence). The CDR3 nucleotides read TGTGCCAGCAGCTTACGCCCTACCCTTTTGAGCTCTGGAAACACCATATATTTT. Encoded protein: CASSLRPTLLSSGNTIYF.

The V gene is TRBV6-1, the J gene TRBJ2-3; D not resolved. CDR1 and CDR2 from the germline V gene are MNHNS and SASEGT. The ends were cut back, 2 bases at V and 1 base at J, with 13 bases in the middle. The CDR3 loop spans 16 amino acids. CDR3 amino acids: CASSERGRGGTDTQYF. The CDR3 nucleotides read TGTGCCAGCAGTGAACGCGGTAGAGGCGGCACAGATACGCAGTATTTT.

CDR3 region: CASSLQGRDRGEQFF. DNA for the CDR3: TGCGCCAGCAGCTTACAGGGGCGGGATAGGGGTGAGCAGTTCTTC. This sequence joins TRBV5-1 and TRBJ2-1, with D possibly being TRBD1 (7 bases). CDR3 length: 15 residues. Trimming left V 2 bases short and J 9 bases short, with 18 bases between. Germline CDR1 and CDR2: SGHRS and YFSETQ.

This chain joins TRBV5-1 and TRBJ2-5; D uncertain. V was cut by 0 bases and J by 2 bases, with 5 bases left in between. This CDR3 comprises 13 residues. Germline values: CDR1 SGHRS, CDR2 YFSETQ. The CDR3 DNA follows: TGCGCCAGCAGCTTGGAGGTGCAAGAGACCCAGTACTTC. Protein: CASSLEVQETQYF.

The J gene is TRBJ2-1, the V gene TRBV27; 8 bases align to TRBD2. The V segment lost 3 bases and the J segment 12 bases; nucleotides outside the gene matches: 7. Germline values: CDR1 MNHEY, CDR2 SMNVEV (reference sequence). The CDR3 is 13 amino acids. The CDR3 reads CASSFRAGDGQFF. The CDR3 region has the DNA TGTGCCAGCAGTTTTCGAGCGGGAGATGGGCAGTTCTTC.

This chain joins TRBV6-2 or TRBV6-3 and TRBJ2-1, with TRBD2 identical over 15 bases. This CDR3 has 19 residues. The V gene's germline CDR1 is MNHEY and CDR2 SVGEGT. With 4 bases clipped from V and 7 bases from J, the junction kept 14 bases outside the gene matches. The CDR3 region is CASSLTGTSGRWLANEQFF. In nucleotides, the CDR3 is TGTGCCAGCAGTTTAACCGGGACTAGCGGGAGGTGGTTGGCAAATGAGCAGTTCTTC.

Concerning this clone: This CDR3 is also generated by other DNA sequences in the sample. J is TRBJ2-2 and V is TRBV19; TRBD1 matches 7 bases. This CDR3 comprises 15 residues. Trimming at V came to 3 bases and at J to 2 bases, leaving 3 bases not matched to a gene. Germline CDR1 LNHDA, CDR2 SQIVND (reference sequence). DNA of the CDR3: TGTGCCAGTAGTATCGGACAGGCAAACACCGGGGAGCTGTTTTTT. Protein product: CASSIGQANTGELFF.